Listed below are T cell receptor beta chains from one sample, sequenced in a study of memory CD8 T cells in hepatitis C reinfection. Repertoires were generated with immunoSEQ multiplex PCR, while TCRdb's copy carries only in-frame clones and drops some. The data contain around 47,000 clones, 70% to 90% of them seen just once; the ten biggest clones take up more than 0.95%. The material sequenced was naive CD8+ T cells sorted from blood. The receptor source for this set is a man between 18 and 35 years old with hepatitis C virus infection. The CDR3 runs from the conserved cysteine through the conserved F or W. Fields, in order: J gene, V gene, clone size, D gene, CDR3 DNA, CDR3 protein. D genes are given only for firm matches. Only some rows state a clone size, as once, few, many or a class for expanded clones.

>TRBJ2-5|TRBV2|NA|NA
TGTGCCAGCGGGGCCTGGCAGGTACAAGAGACCCAGTACTTC
CASGAWQVQETQYF
>TRBJ2-4|TRBV18|NA|NA
TGTGCCAGCTCACCACCCAAAAGAGGGTCCGAAAACATTCAGTACTTC
CASSPPKRGSENIQYF
>TRBJ1-2|TRBV4-1|once|TRBD1
TGCGCCAGCAGCCTGGGACAGGGAAGCTATGGCTACACCTTC
CASSLGQGSYGYTF
>TRBJ2-1|TRBV4-1|once|NA
TGCGCCAGCAGCCTCCAGGAACAGACGAATGAGCAGTTCTTC
CASSLQEQTNEQFF
>TRBJ2-3|TRBV4-2|NA|NA
TGTGCCAGCAGCCAAGATGACGGTACGGAGCCCACAGATACGCAGTATTTT
CASSQDDGTEPTDTQYF
>TRBJ1-5|TRBV27|NA|TRBD1
TGTGCCAGCAGTTTACAGGGGGACAATCAGCCCCAGCATTTT
CASSLQGDNQPQHF
>TRBJ1-1|TRBV28|NA|NA
TGTGCCAGCAGTTCCCGACTGTCGAACACTGAAGCTTTCTTT
CASSSRLSNTEAFF
>TRBJ1-1|TRBV28|NA|TRBD1
TGTGCCAGCAGTTTGGACAGGGGTCGCACTGAAGCTTTCTTT
CASSLDRGRTEAFF
>TRBJ1-2|TRBV19|NA|NA
TGTGCCAGTACTAACGCTAACTATGGCTACACCTTC
CASTNANYGYTF
>TRBJ2-7|TRBV28|once|TRBD2
TGTGCCAGCAGTTTAGAGGCTAGCGGAGCCTCCTACGAGCAGTACTTC
CASSLEASGASYEQYF
>TRBJ2-5|TRBV6-1|NA|NA
TGTGCCAGCAGTGCTCGGTGGGCCCGGGGGGAGACCCAGTACTTC
CASSARWARGETQYF
>TRBJ2-1|TRBV7-2|NA|TRBD2
TGTGCCAGCAGCTTACCGTATGGGGCGGGAGGTTCTTCGGGGGAGCAGTTCTTC
CASSLPYGAGGSSGEQFF
>TRBJ2-5|TRBV19|NA|TRBD1
TGTGCCAGTAGTAGGGGGACAGGGTGGGGAGAGACCCAGTACTTC
CASSRGTGWGETQYF
>TRBJ2-7|TRBV19|NA|NA
TGTGCCAGTAGTTCGGGACTCCCTTACGGCGAGCAGTACTTC
CASSSGLPYGEQYF
>TRBJ2-7|TRBV4-2|once|TRBD2
TGTGCCAGCAGCCCCACTAGCGGGAGCTCCTACGAGCAGTACTTC
CASSPTSGSSYEQYF
>TRBJ2-1|TRBV7-2|NA|TRBD1
TGTGCCAGCAGCTTGGTGACAGGGAGCGAGCAGTTCTTC
CASSLVTGSEQFF